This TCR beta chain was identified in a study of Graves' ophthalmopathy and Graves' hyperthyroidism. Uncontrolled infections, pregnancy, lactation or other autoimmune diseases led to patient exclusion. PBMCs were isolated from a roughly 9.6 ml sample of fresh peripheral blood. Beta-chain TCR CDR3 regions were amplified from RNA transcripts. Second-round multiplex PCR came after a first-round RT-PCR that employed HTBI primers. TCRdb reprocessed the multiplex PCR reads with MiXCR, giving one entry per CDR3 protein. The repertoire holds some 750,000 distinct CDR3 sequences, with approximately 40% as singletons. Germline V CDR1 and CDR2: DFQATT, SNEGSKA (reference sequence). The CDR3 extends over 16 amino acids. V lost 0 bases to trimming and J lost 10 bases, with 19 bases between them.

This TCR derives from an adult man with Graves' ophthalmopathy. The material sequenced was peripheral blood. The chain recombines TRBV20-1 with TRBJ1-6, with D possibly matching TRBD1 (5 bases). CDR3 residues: CSAREAAEGWGSPLHF. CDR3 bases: TGCAGTGCTAGAGAGGCCGCAGAGGGCTGGGGCTCACCCCTCCACTTT.